Sequencing of this TCR beta chain was carried out in a study of shared clonotypes between healthy human individuals. The repertoire was sequenced with immunoSEQ multiplex PCR; TCRdb's copy has only in-frame clones and lacks some. The table includes about 2.3 million clones, more than 80% detected once. The CDR3 has 14 residues. The ends were cut back, 4 bases at V and 4 bases at J, with 11 bases in the middle. Germline values: CDR1 MDHEN, CDR2 SYDVKM. The chain links TRBV28 to TRBJ2-1; D is unclear. The source is a man younger than 30 in good health. Some clones in this sample may be carry-over from other donors' samples. The sequenced material came from naive CD4+ T cells from PBMCs. Subset reported: CD45RA+ positively selected. The CDR3 DNA follows: TGTGCCAGCAGTTCCCAATCCGAATACAATGAGCAGTTCTTC. It codes for CASSSQSEYNEQFF.